A selection of T cell receptor beta chains follows, all from one sample in a study of cytomegalovirus exposure and HLA in healthy donors. The data were produced by immunoSEQ multiplex PCR, yet TCRdb's version contains in-frame clones alone and is incomplete. The sample yields about 200,000 clones, around four fifths seen once. The sequenced sample consisted of PBMCs. The origin of the receptors is a middle-aged woman in good health and CMV-seronegative. The CDR3 runs from the conserved cysteine through the conserved F or W. A D gene is named only where the DNA matches it firmly. Expanded clones are given a class, and other clones once, few, many or no size at all.

clone size,V gene,D gene,J gene,CDR3 DNA,CDR3 protein
-,TRBV19,-,TRBJ2-7,TGTGCCAGTAGTATGGGGCCTCTCGAGCAGTACTTC,CASSMGPLEQYF
-,TRBV27,-,TRBJ2-5,TGTGCCAGCAGTTATCAGGGGCGGGAGACCCAGTACTTC,CASSYQGRETQYF
-,TRBV5-1,-,TRBJ2-5,TGCGCCAGCAACCGGGACTGGCGAGAGACCCAGTACTTC,CASNRDWRETQYF
-,TRBV25-1,TRBD1,TRBJ2-7,TGTGCCAGCAGCACAGGGGGCCAGACGTCCTACGAGCAGTACTTC,CASSTGGQTSYEQYF
few,TRBV5-5,-,TRBJ1-4,TGTGCCAGCAGCCCGCCCATGTGGGCCGCGGGTGCTAATGAAAAACTGTTTTTT,CASSPPMWAAGANEKLFF
-,TRBV9,TRBD2,TRBJ2-1,TGTGCCAGCAGCGTAGGTTATGGCGGGAGGGCCGGTGAGCAGTTCTTC,CASSVGYGGRAGEQFF
-,TRBV29-1,-,TRBJ2-7,TGCAGCGTTGGACCGGGACTTGGTCCCGAGCAGTACTTC,CSVGPGLGPEQYF
-,TRBV6-1,-,TRBJ2-3,TGTGCCAGCAGTGAACAGGGAAGCACAGATACGCAGTATTTT,CASSEQGSTDTQYF
-,TRBV5-1,TRBD1,TRBJ2-1,TGCGCCAGCAGCTTGGTAGGGACAGCTGTTTATGAGCAGTTCTTC,CASSLVGTAVYEQFF
once,TRBV4-1,-,TRBJ1-1,TGCGCCAGCAGCCACCCGGGGAACAGGGTGAACACTGAAGCTTTCTTT,CASSHPGNRVNTEAFF
-,TRBV15,TRBD2,TRBJ2-2,TGTGCCACCAGCATGGGACTAGCGGGAGCTTCGAACACCGGGGAGCTGTTTTTT,CATSMGLAGASNTGELFF
-,TRBV29-1,-,TRBJ2-7,TGCAGCGTTGAAGATCCCCCAGGGTCCTACGAGCAGTACTTC,CSVEDPPGSYEQYF
-,TRBV4-1,-,TRBJ1-3,TGCGCCAGCAGCCAAGTGGGGGCGCGAGGAAACACCATATATTTT,CASSQVGARGNTIYF
-,TRBV25-1,TRBD2,TRBJ2-1,TGTGCCAGCAGTGCCGGACTAGCGGGAGGGTACAGTGAGCAGTTCTTC,CASSAGLAGGYSEQFF
once,TRBV6-4,-,TRBJ2-1,TGTGCCAGCAGCTCGGGATTACGTTCCGATGAGCAGTTCTTC,CASSSGLRSDEQFF
-,TRBV7-6,-,TRBJ2-1,TGTGCCAGCAGCGCTCGGATAGGGGGCAATGAGCAGTTCTTC,CASSARIGGNEQFF
-,TRBV18,TRBD1,TRBJ1-2,TGTGCCAGCTCGGGGACAGCCTATGGCTACACCTTC,CASSGTAYGYTF
-,TRBV5-5,TRBD1,TRBJ2-7,TGTGCCAGCAGCCAGACCGGGACAGCCCCTTACGAGCAGTACTTC,CASSQTGTAPYEQYF
-,TRBV6-5,-,TRBJ1-1,TGTGCCAGCAGTTACCAGTCCATAAGAAAGTCCGCTGAAGCTTTCTTT,CASSYQSIRKSAEAFF
-,TRBV7-9,-,TRBJ2-5,TGTGCCAGCAGCCGAGGGGAGGCCGAAGAGACCCAGTACTTC,CASSRGEAEETQYF
-,TRBV28,TRBD1,TRBJ1-2,TGTGCCAGCAGTCTTACAGGGGTCTATGGCTACACCTTC,CASSLTGVYGYTF
few,TRBV14,TRBD2,TRBJ2-1,TGTGCCAGCAGCCAAGACCCCCCGACTAGCGGGAGGAGCAATGAGCAGTTCTTC,CASSQDPPTSGRSNEQFF
once,TRBV27,TRBD2,TRBJ2-3,TGTGCCAGCAGTTTCACCGGCGGGGGTTGGGTGGCAGATACGCAGTATTTT,CASSFTGGGWVADTQYF
-,TRBV5-1,TRBD2,TRBJ2-3,TGCGCCAGCAGCTTGGACGGACTAGCGGGGTTCACAGATACGCAGTATTTT,CASSLDGLAGFTDTQYF
-,TRBV5-6,-,TRBJ2-7,TGTGCCAGCAGCCCGCAGGGTGTGGACGAGCAGTACTTC,CASSPQGVDEQYF
-,TRBV5-3,-,TRBJ2-1,TGTGCCAGAAGCCCCCCCAGACAACACAATGAGCAGTTCTTC,CARSPPRQHNEQFF
-,TRBV4-1,-,TRBJ1-2,TGCGCCAGCAGCCAAGTGAATCCAGGGATGTATGGCTACACCTTC,CASSQVNPGMYGYTF
-,TRBV2,-,TRBJ2-2,TGTGCCAGCAGAACGGGAGCGAACACCGGGGAGCTGTTTTTT,CASRTGANTGELFF
-,TRBV2,-,TRBJ1-5,TGTGCCAGCAGTTCCGGGACACGAAGGAGTCAGCCCCAGCATTTT,CASSSGTRRSQPQHF
-,TRBV7-8,-,TRBJ2-7,TGTGCCAGCAGCCACGGTGGGTGGGGCCCTTCCGGGCACGAGCAGTACTTC,CASSHGGWGPSGHEQYF
-,TRBV30,TRBD1,TRBJ2-2,TGTGCCTGGAGTGTGGTCCAGGGGGCGCAGAGGGAGCTGTTTTTT,CAWSVVQGAQRELFF
-,TRBV5-4,TRBD1,TRBJ1-1,TGTGCCAGCAGCAACCGGGACAGGGAGACTGAAGCTTTCTTT,CASSNRDRETEAFF
-,TRBV5-1,-,TRBJ2-7,TGCGCCAGCAGACCTGTTGGGATGGGGGGATACGAGCAGTACTTC,CASRPVGMGGYEQYF
once,TRBV28,TRBD2,TRBJ2-1,TGTGCCAGCAGTTTAGGACTAGCGGGGATCAATGAGCAGTTCTTC,CASSLGLAGINEQFF
-,TRBV2,TRBD1,TRBJ1-3,TGTGCCAGCAGTGAAAACTGGGCAGGGGGTAGAAACACCATATATTTT,CASSENWAGGRNTIYF
-,TRBV7-2,-,TRBJ1-1,TGTGCCAGCAGCCCGGGGGTTCTGAACACTGAAGCTTTCTTT,CASSPGVLNTEAFF
-,TRBV19,TRBD1,TRBJ2-1,TGTGCCAGCCGACAGGGGTACAATGAGCAGTTCTTC,CASRQGYNEQFF
-,TRBV2,-,TRBJ1-2,TGTGCCAGCAGCTCAGAACAGGGTGGATTCGACTATGGCTACACCTTC,CASSSEQGGFDYGYTF
-,TRBV10-2,TRBD1,TRBJ1-1,TGCGCCAGCAGGGGGACAGGGGGCATTGATGAAGCTTTCTTT,CASRGTGGIDEAFF
-,TRBV9,TRBD1,TRBJ2-5,TGTGCCAGCAGCGTAGGGCCGACAGGGGCCCCGGCGACCCAGTACTTC,CASSVGPTGAPATQYF
-,TRBV7-2,-,TRBJ2-5,TGTGCCAGCAGCTCACCGGGACTTCAGATCCAAGAGACCCAGTACTTC,CASSSPGLQIQETQYF
-,TRBV5-1,-,TRBJ1-4,TGCGCCAGCAGCTTACAGGGAGGGACTAATGAAAAACTGTTTTTT,CASSLQGGTNEKLFF
-,TRBV11-1,TRBD1,TRBJ1-4,TGTGCCAGCAGTCGAGGGGACAGTCCAACTAATGAAAAACTGTTTTTT,CASSRGDSPTNEKLFF
-,TRBV29-1,TRBD1,TRBJ2-5,TGCAGCTTTACCGGGACAGGTGTTTTGTCCCAGTACTTC,CSFTGTGVLSQYF
-,TRBV5-1,-,TRBJ1-1,TGCGCCAGCAGCTTGGCCCCCCAGGGCACAATGAACACTGAAGCTTTCTTT,CASSLAPQGTMNTEAFF
-,TRBV5-1,-,TRBJ1-3,TGCGCCAGCAGCTTGTGGGGGCAATCGGTTGGAAACACCATATATTTT,CASSLWGQSVGNTIYF
-,TRBV14,TRBD2,TRBJ2-1,TGTGCCAGCAGCCAAGAGCCCCAGAGACTAGCGGGCTACAATGAGCAGTTCTTC,CASSQEPQRLAGYNEQFF
-,TRBV4-1,-,TRBJ2-7,TGCGCCAGCAGCCAAGAGCGGGCACGCTCCTACGAGCAGTACTTC,CASSQERARSYEQYF
-,TRBV19,-,TRBJ2-7,TGTGCCAGTAGTATATCGGAGGGCTACGAGCAGTACTTC,CASSISEGYEQYF